A single sample gave rise to the 9 T cell receptor beta chains below, sequenced in a study of blood T cell repertoires in COVID-19 (TCRdb year 2020). Library preparation employed the immunoSEQ multiplex PCR assay. Drawn from immuneACCESS, this table holds only the in-frame rearrangements with V and J called that TCRdb kept. Clones are partly lost; checked studies trace under half to an unresolved V gene and leave the rest unexplained. The sample includes 110,000 to 150,000 clones, with 86% observed a single time. Clones ranked in the top ten supply 4.3% of the sample. Specimen: PBMCs or T cells enriched from blood (not recorded which). The receptors were sampled from a man in his fifties who had recovered from COVID-19.

This chain joins TRBV27 and TRBJ1-5, with TRBD1 matching over 9 bases. This CDR3 is 14 amino acids long. Germline V gives CDR1 MNHEY, CDR2 SMNVEV (reference sequence). The trim removed 2 bases at V and 7 bases at J, leaving 3 bases unmatched. In DNA, the CDR3 is TGTGCCAGCAGTTTAACACAGGGGGCCCAGCCCCAGCATTTT. Encoded protein: CASSLTQGAQPQHF.

The chain recombines TRBV18 with TRBJ2-2; unclear D gene. Deletions cut 3 bases from V and 0 bases from J, with 11 bases between. Germline assignment: CDR1 KGHSH and CDR2 LQKENI. The CDR3 contains 16 residues. The CDR3 coding sequence is TGTGCCAGCTCACCGAACGTAATAGCGAACACCGGGGAGCTGTTTTTT. Its translation: CASSPNVIANTGELFF.

The J gene is TRBJ2-1, the V gene TRBV5-1; D perhaps matches TRBD1 (5 bases). The germline V gene encodes CDR1 SGHRS and CDR2 YFSETQ. CDR3 length: 14 amino acids. Trimming took 4 bases from V and 7 from J, leaving 15 bases between them. Here the CDR3 reads CASSIRGAWNEQFF. For the CDR3, the DNA is TGCGCCAGCAGCATCCGTGGGGCTTGGAATGAGCAGTTCTTC. Together with reference TRBV5-1 and TRBJ2-1, the CDR3 gives the full variable domain: KAGVTQTPRYLIKTRGQQVTLSCSPISGHRSVSWYQQTPGQGLQFLFEYFSETQRNKGNFPGRFSGRQFSNSRSEMNVSTLELGDSALYLCASSIRGAWNEQFFGPGTRLTVL.

The gene calls are TRBV24-1 and TRBJ2-1; 9 nucleotides agree with TRBD2. Germline trimming cut 7 bases from V and 5 bases from J; bases unmatched to any gene: 8. CDR1 KGHDR and CDR2 SFDVKD come from the germline V gene. This CDR3 has 15 amino acids. CDR3: CATRPTGGGDNEQFF. The CDR3 DNA reads TGTGCCACCAGACCTACTGGCGGGGGGGACAATGAGCAGTTCTTC.

This chain uses TRBV7-9 with TRBJ2-7; TRBD2 aligns across 8 bases. This CDR3 comprises 15 residues. Germline assignment: CDR1 SEHNR and CDR2 FQNEAQ (reference sequence). V trimming: 5 bases; J trimming: 6 bases; junction bases outside the gene matches: 12. The CDR3 protein is CASSPRGTSQREQYF. In DNA, the CDR3 is TGTGCCAGCAGCCCCCGCGGGACTAGTCAGCGCGAGCAGTACTTC.

This clone has just a few counts. The chain combines TRBV2 with TRBJ2-5; 13 nucleotides agree with TRBD2. Per germline, CDR1 SNHLY and CDR2 FYNNEI. The CDR3 covers 17 residues. The trim removed 6 bases at V and 4 bases at J, leaving 11 bases unmatched. CDR3 protein: CASSEKTSGGARETQYF. The CDR3, as DNA: TGTGCCAGCAGCGAAAAAACTAGCGGGGGGGCACGAGAGACCCAGTACTTC.

The chain's CDR3 is CASSLGGPETDTQYF. As DNA, the CDR3 is TGTGCCAGCAGCTTAGGCGGGCCCGAGACAGATACGCAGTATTTT. The genes are TRBV11-3 and TRBJ2-3; possible D gene TRBD2, 5 bases. V lost 1 base and J 3 bases, leaving 11 bases between the germline ends. Germline CDR1 and CDR2: SGHNT and YENEEA. The CDR3 sequence is 15 residues long.

This clone came up a few times. The J gene is TRBJ2-7, the V gene TRBV2; TRBD1 is a possible D gene (7 bases). The V end lost 5 bases, the J end lost 3 bases, and 14 bases lay between the germline ends. Germline V CDR1 and CDR2: SNHLY, FYNNEI. The CDR3 is made up of 14 amino acids. The CDR3 DNA sequence: TGTGCCAGCAGTCGACAGGGAGGTCTCTACGAGCAGTACTTC. Its protein product is CASSRQGGLYEQYF. Drawing the rest from reference TRBV2 and TRBJ2-7, the complete variable domain is EPEVTQTPSHQVTQMGQEVILRCVPISNHLYFYWYRQILGQKVEFLVSFYNNEISEKSEIFDDQFSVERPDGSNFTLKIRSTKLEDSAMYFCASSRQGGLYEQYFGPGTRLTVT.

The V call is TRBV18, the J call TRBJ2-2, with D perhaps matching TRBD1 (6 bases). The CDR3 runs to 15 residues. Trimming left V 5 bases short and J 4 bases short, with 14 bases between. CDR1 KGHSH and CDR2 LQKENI come from the germline V gene. CDR3 nucleotide sequence: TGTGCCAGCTCAAGCACAGGGTCGGGCACCGGGGAGCTGTTTTTT. Its protein product is CASSSTGSGTGELFF.